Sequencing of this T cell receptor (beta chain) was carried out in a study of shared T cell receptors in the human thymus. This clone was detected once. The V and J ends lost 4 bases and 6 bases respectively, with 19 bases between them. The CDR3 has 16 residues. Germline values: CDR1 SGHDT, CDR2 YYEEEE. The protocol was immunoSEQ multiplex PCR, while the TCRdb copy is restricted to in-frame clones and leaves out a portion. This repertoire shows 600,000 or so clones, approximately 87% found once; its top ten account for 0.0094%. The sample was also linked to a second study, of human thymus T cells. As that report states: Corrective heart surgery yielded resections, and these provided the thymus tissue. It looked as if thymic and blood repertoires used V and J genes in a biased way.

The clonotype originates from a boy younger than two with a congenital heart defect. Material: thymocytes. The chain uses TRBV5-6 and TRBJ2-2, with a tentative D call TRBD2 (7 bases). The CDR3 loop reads CASSPLVGGPPGELFF. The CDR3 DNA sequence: TGTGCCAGCAGCCCTCTTGTGGGGGGGCCTCCCGGGGAGCTGTTTTTT.